Given below is one TCR beta chain in context. These data originate in a study of regulatory T cells in long-lasting Graves disease. Study summary: The study counted Graves' disease as persistent given over 5 years of antithyroid drugs and positive TSH receptor antibodies.

The TCR beta library used iRepertoire HTBI primers with Arm-PCR amplification of CDR3. In the authors' methods: In the combined samples, approximately 64 TRBV and 11 to 15 TRBJ segments were identified. One entry per CDR3 protein results from TCRdb running MiXCR on the multiplex PCR reads. These V and J calls are TCRdb output, not the study's own analysis. The table lists around 460,000 distinct CDR3 sequences, under 25% of them singletons, with roughly 7.7% in the top ten. This sample's time point: persistent/refractory GD, antithyroid drugs over 5 years with positive TRAb. RNA isolated from PBMCs was used to make the TCR library. EDTA tubes were used for drawing nine milliliters of peripheral blood. The sample here was peripheral blood mononuclear cells (PBMCs), taken when the disease was refractory, from a patient treated with antithyroid drugs. This receptor was obtained from a female donor with Graves disease.

The DNA for the CDR3 is TGTGCCAGTAGTTACAGGGGGGGACAGAACACTGAAGCTTTCTTT. Protein product: CASSYRGGQNTEAFF. The chain links TRBV19 to TRBJ1-1, with 8 bases identical to TRBD1. The V gene's germline CDR1 is LNHDA and CDR2 SQIVND (reference sequence). The CDR3 has 15 amino acids. Trimming took 5 bases from V and 1 from J; bases not matched to a gene: 6. Filled out from reference TRBV19 and TRBJ1-1, the complete variable domain reads DGGITQSPKYLFRKEGQNVTLSCEQNLNHDAMYWYRQDPGQGLRLIYYSQIVNDFQKGDIAEGYSVSREKKESFPLTVTSAQKNPTAFYLCASSYRGGQNTEAFFGQGTRLTVV.